A single TCR beta chain is shown here with its context. Under the authors' procedure: Amplification with reference gene primers provided the estimates of nucleated cell counts. Sequencing used immunoSEQ multiplex PCR; TCRdb keeps in-frame clones, though not all of them. The DNA gave D and trimming, while V, J and clone size come from that table. Of about 88,000 clones in the sample, over 75% were seen once. This sample was included in a study of blood T cell repertoires in COVID-19. Study information: Samples of COVID-19 (acute and convalescent) were obtained from the United States, Italy and Spain. The cDNA or gDNA used as material had been derived from T cells, B-cell-depleted T cells, or PBMCs.

This receptor was taken from an elderly man with acute or convalescent COVID-19. Sample: peripheral blood.

CDR3 protein: CASMGGESYNSPLHF. The DNA for the CDR3 is TGCGCCAGCATGGGGGGGGAGTCCTATAATTCACCCCTCCACTTT. The genes are TRBV4-1 and TRBJ1-6; weak D call: TRBD1 (5 bases). Trimming cost V 7 bases and J 1 base, with 11 bases left between them. Germline V gene data show CDR1 as MGHRA and CDR2 as YSYEKL. The CDR3 is 15 amino acids.